This paragraph covers one T cell receptor beta chain sequence. Its antigen is unidentified. After expansion with viral peptide pools in the ViraFEST assay, antigen-specific CD4+ T cells were sequenced. Upon completion of around 9 days in culture, CD4+ T cells were isolated. Recipients of the vaccine had no prior SARS-CoV-2 infection and negative nucleocapsid antibodies. TCRdb keeps only in-frame clones here, not all; method: immunoSEQ multiplex PCR. The sample holds roughly 75,000 clones, around 72% seen once. These data come from a study of vaccination effects on CD4 cells after COVID-19. General study findings and limits: Early timepoints after infection were absent, and convalescent patients were few in the study.

The CDR3 extends over 12 amino acids. V lost 10 bases and J lost 9, with 13 bases in between. This TCR was sampled from a human donor who received a COVID-19 vaccine. The material sequenced was CD4+ T cells from PBMCs cultured with HCoV-OC43 spike peptides, taken before COVID-19 vaccination. Regarding subset: HCoV-OC43 spike overlapping peptide pool stimulation. V gene TRBV12-3 or TRBV12-4 combines with J gene TRBJ1-6, with D perhaps TRBD1 (6 bases). In nucleotides, the CDR3 is TGTGCCACTAGGGACACTGCTTCACCCCTCCACTTT. The encoded protein is CATRDTASPLHF.